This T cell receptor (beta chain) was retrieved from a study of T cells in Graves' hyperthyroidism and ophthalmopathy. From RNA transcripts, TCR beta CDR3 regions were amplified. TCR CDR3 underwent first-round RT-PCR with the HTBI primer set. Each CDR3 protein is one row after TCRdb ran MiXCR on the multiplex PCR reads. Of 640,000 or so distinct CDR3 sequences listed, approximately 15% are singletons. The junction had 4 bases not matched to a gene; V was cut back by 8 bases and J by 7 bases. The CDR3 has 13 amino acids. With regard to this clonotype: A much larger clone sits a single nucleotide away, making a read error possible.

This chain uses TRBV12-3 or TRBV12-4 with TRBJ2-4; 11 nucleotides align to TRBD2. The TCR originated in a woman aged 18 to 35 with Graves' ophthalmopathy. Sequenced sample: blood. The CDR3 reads CASGIAGGNIQYF. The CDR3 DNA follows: TGTGCCAGCGGTATAGCGGGAGGGAACATTCAGTACTTC.